This TCR beta chain was recorded in a study of circulating and synovial CD4+ cells in juvenile arthritis. This CDR3 region has 16 residues. V lost 3 bases and J 4 bases, leaving 16 bases between the germline ends. Germline V gene lookup returns CDR1 KGHSH and CDR2 LQKENI. About this clone itself: Its antigen is unknown.

Overall study findings and caveats: Bulk blood CD4 repertoires were more diverse than these. T cell genome counts differed by at least an order of magnitude between CPL and CD4 samples. Circulating pathogenic-like lymphocytes shared a substantially higher fraction of CDR3 sequences with synovium than bulk blood.

Samples derive from patients with active juvenile idiopathic arthritis. Libraries were prepared by immunoSEQ multiplex PCR; TCRdb keeps only in-frame clonotypes and omits some of them. The top ten clones hold less than 0.2% of a sample with tens of thousands of clones, around 95% of them seen once. The clonotype comes from a human donor with juvenile idiopathic arthritis. V gene TRBV18 combines with J gene TRBJ2-1; tentatively, D is TRBD2 (6 bases). Specimen: CD4+ T cells from blood. The CDR3 DNA follows: TGTGCCAGCTCACCGGCTCTGGACTACCAATACAATGAGCAGTTCTTC. Its translation: CASSPALDYQYNEQFF.